This is a list of T cell receptor beta chains from one sample in a study of blood T cell repertoires in COVID-19. The data were produced by immunoSEQ multiplex PCR, yet TCRdb's version contains in-frame clones alone and is incomplete. The sample carries under 200,000 clones, roughly 85% recorded once. Material for sequencing was peripheral blood. The source of these receptors is a woman aged 45-59 years with COVID-19, enrolled during active disease. The CDR3 runs from the conserved cysteine through the conserved F or W. The D gene is left open where the match is weak. Not every row has a clone size; where given, it reads once, few, many or a size class.

CASRKSNNQPQHF TGTGCCAGCAGGAAGTCTAACAATCAGCCCCAGCATTTT . TRBV6-5 . TRBJ1-5
CASAALGGQGAYEQYF TGTGCTAGTGCCGCCCTGGGGGGACAGGGGGCCTACGAGCAGTACTTC . TRBV12-5 TRBD1 TRBJ2-7
CASRGPHEQYF TGTGCCAGCAGGGGGCCCCACGAGCAGTACTTC few TRBV27 . TRBJ2-7
CASHSQGSTNEKLFF TGTGCCAGTCACAGCCAGGGCTCAACTAATGAAAAACTGTTTTTT . TRBV19 . TRBJ1-4
CASSSLGWGARNNEQFF TGTGCCAGCAGCTCCCTGGGGTGGGGCGCGAGAAACAATGAGCAGTTCTTC . TRBV13 . TRBJ2-1
CASSVRPGESSYTF TGTGCCAGCAGCGTAAGGCCAGGGGAAAGTAGCTACACCTTC . TRBV9 . TRBJ1-2
CASSAGQGHNQPQHF TGTGCCAGCAGTGCGGGACAGGGGCACAATCAGCCCCAGCATTTT . TRBV2 TRBD1 TRBJ1-5
CASSPGTIQETQYF TGTGCCAGCAGCCCCGGGACTATCCAAGAGACCCAGTACTTC . TRBV7-7 TRBD2 TRBJ2-5
CASSLAGMPAGELFF TGTGCCAGCAGCTTAGCCGGTATGCCCGCCGGGGAGCTGTTTTTT . TRBV7-2 . TRBJ2-2
CASSPTTGDFGELFF TGTGCCAGCTCCCCAACGACAGGGGATTTCGGGGAGCTGTTTTTT . TRBV18 TRBD1 TRBJ2-2
CASSGRQTSEQYF TGTGCCAGCAGCGGAAGACAGACCTCCGAGCAGTACTTC . TRBV9 . TRBJ2-7
CASSPTMSSYNEQFF TGCGCCAGCAGCCCAACGATGAGCTCCTACAATGAGCAGTTCTTC . TRBV5-1 . TRBJ2-1
CRTGDFTIYF TGTAGGACAGGGGATTTTACCATATATTTT . TRBV19 TRBD1 TRBJ1-3
CAISESSTGANTGELFF TGTGCCATCAGTGAGTCCTCGACAGGAGCGAACACCGGGGAGCTGTTTTTT . TRBV10-3 . TRBJ2-2
CASSRDRNPSYEQYF TGTGCCAGCAGTCGGGACAGGAACCCCTCTTACGAGCAGTACTTC . TRBV3-1/TRBV3-2 TRBD1 TRBJ2-7